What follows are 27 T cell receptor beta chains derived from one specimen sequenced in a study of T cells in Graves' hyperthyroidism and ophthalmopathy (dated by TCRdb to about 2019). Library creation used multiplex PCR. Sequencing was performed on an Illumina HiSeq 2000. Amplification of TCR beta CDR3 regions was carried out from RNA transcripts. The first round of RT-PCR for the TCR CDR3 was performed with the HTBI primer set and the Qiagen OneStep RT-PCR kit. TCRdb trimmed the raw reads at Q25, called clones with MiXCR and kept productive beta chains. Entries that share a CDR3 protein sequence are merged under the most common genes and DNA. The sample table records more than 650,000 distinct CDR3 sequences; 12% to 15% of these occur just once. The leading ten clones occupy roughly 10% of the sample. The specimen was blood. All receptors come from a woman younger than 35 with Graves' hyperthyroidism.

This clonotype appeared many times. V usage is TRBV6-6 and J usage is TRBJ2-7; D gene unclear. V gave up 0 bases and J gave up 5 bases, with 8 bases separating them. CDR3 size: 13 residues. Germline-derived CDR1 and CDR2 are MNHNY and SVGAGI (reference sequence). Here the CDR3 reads CASSYSALDEQYF. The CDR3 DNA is TGTGCCAGCAGTTACTCGGCCCTTGACGAGCAGTACTTC.

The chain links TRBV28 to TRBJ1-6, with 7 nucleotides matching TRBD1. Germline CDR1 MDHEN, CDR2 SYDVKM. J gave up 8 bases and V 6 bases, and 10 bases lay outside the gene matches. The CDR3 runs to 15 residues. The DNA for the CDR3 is TGTGCCAGCAGGTCGTCGACAGGGAGGTATTCACCCCTCCACTTT. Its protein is CASRSSTGRYSPLHF.

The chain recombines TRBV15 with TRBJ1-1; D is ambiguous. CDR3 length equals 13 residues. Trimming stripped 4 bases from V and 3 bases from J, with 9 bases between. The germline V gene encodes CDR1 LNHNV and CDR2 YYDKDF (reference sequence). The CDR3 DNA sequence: TGTGCCACCAGCAACCGGAGGGACACTGAAGCTTTCTTT. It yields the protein CATSNRRDTEAFF.

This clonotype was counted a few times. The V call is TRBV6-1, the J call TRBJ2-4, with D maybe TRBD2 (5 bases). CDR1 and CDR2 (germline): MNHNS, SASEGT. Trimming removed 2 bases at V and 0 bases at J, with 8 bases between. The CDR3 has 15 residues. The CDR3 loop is CASSETGVAKNIQYF. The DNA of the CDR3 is TGTGCCAGCAGTGAAACCGGGGTAGCCAAAAACATTCAGTACTTC.

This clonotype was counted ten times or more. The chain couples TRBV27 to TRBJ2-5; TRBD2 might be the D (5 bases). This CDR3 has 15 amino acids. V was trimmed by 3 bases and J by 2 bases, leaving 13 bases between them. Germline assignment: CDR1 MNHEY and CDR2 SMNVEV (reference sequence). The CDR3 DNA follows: TGTGCCAGCAGTTTCAACAGCGGTAGGCAAGAGACCCAGTACTTC. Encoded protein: CASSFNSGRQETQYF.

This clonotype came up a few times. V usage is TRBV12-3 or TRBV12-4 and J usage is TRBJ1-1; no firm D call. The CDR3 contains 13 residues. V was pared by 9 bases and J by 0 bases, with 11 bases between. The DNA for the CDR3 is TGTGCCAGTTCTGGCTTCTTGAACACTGAAGCTTTCTTT. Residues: CASSGFLNTEAFF.

The CDR3: CASSQDRRNTEAFF. The CDR3 DNA reads as TGCGCCAGCAGCCAAGATCGTAGGAACACTGAAGCTTTCTTT. The chain joins TRBV4-3 to TRBJ1-1; D unclear. This CDR3 is built from 14 residues. Germline V gives CDR1 LGHNA, CDR2 YSLEER. Trimming took 0 bases from V and 1 from J, leaving 6 bases between them.

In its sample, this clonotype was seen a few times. CDR3 nucleotide sequence: TGCAGTGCTCCCCTAGCGGGAGGGGGTTACAATGAGCAGTTCTTC. Translating it yields CSAPLAGGGYNEQFF. The genes are TRBV20-1 and TRBJ2-1; 12 bases fit TRBD2. V shed 5 bases and J 4 bases; nucleotides not matched to a gene: 6. Germline lookup yields CDR1 DFQATT and CDR2 SNEGSKA (reference sequence). There are 15 residues in the CDR3.

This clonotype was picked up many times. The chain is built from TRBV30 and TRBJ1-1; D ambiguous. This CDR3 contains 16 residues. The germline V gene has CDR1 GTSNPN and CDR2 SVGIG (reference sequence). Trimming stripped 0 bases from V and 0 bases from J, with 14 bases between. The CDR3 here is CAWSVSRARVNTEAFF. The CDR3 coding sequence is TGTGCCTGGAGTGTTTCCAGAGCAAGGGTGAACACTGAAGCTTTCTTT.

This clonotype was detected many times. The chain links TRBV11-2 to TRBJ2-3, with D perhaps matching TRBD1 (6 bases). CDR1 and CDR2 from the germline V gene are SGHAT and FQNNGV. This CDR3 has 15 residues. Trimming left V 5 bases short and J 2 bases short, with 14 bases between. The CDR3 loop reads CASSPRGQNTDTQYF. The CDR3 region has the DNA TGTGCCAGCAGCCCGCGAGGACAGAACACAGATACGCAGTATTTT.

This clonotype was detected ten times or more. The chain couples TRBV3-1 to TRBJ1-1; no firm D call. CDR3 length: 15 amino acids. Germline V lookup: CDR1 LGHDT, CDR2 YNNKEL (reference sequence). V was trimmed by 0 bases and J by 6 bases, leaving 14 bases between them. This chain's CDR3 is CASSQDSGSGSEAFF. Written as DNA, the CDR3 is TGTGCCAGCAGCCAAGATTCCGGTTCGGGTTCTGAAGCTTTCTTT.

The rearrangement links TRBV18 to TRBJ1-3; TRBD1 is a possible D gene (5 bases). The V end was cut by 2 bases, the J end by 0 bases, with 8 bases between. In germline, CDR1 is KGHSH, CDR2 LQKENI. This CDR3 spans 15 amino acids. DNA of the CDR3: TGTGCCAGCTCACCATGGAGGGGCTCTGGAAACACCATATATTTT. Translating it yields CASSPWRGSGNTIYF. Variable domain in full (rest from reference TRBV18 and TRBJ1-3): NAGVMQNPRHLVRRRGQEARLRCSPMKGHSHVYWYRQLPEEGLKFMVYLQKENIIDESGMPKERFSAEFPKEGPSILRIQQVVRGDSAAYFCASSPWRGSGNTIYFGEGSWLTVV.

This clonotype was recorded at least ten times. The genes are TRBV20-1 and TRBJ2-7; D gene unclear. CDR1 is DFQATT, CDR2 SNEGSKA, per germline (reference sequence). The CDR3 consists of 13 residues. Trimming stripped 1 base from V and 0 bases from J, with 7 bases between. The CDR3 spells CSARGTVSYEQYF. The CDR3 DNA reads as TGCAGTGCTAGAGGGACGGTCTCCTACGAGCAGTACTTC.

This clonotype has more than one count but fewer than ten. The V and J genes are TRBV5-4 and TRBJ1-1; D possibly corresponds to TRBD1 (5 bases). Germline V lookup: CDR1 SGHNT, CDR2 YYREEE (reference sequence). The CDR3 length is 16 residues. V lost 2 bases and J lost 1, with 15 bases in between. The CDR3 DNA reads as TGTGCCAGCAGCTTCAGGGTTATAGAAGGGAACACTGAAGCTTTCTTT. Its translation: CASSFRVIEGNTEAFF.

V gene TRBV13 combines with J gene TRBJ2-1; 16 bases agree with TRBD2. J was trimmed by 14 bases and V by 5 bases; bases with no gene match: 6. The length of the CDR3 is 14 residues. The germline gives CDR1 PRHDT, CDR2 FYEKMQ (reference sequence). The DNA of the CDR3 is TGTGCCAGCAGCACCACGGGACTAGCGGGGGGGGAGTTCTTC. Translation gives CASSTTGLAGGEFF.

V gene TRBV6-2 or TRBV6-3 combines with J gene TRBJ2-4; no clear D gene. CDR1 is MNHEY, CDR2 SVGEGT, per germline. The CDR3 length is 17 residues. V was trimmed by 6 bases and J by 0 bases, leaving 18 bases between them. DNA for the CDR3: TGTGCCAGCAGCACGCAGGACGGAAGGATAGCCAAAAACATTCAGTACTTC. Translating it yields CASSTQDGRIAKNIQYF.

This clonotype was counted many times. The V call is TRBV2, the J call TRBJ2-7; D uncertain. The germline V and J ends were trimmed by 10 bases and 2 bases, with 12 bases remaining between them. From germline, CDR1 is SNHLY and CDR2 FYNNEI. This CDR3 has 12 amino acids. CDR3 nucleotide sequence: TGTGCCACCCGTGAGTGGACCTACGAGCAGTACTTC. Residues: CATREWTYEQYF.

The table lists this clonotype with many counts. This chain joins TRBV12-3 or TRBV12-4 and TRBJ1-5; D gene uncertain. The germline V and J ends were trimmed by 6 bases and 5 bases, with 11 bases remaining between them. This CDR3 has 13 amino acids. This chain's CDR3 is CASSQTRDQPQHF. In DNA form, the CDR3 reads TGTGCCAGCAGCCAAACAAGGGATCAGCCCCAGCATTTT.

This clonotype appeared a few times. CDR3 amino acids: CASHRSTRTRAFF. The CDR3 nucleotides read TGTGCCAGCCACCGATCGACTCGAACCCGGGCTTTCTTT. The V and J genes are TRBV19 and TRBJ1-1; D gene uncertain. The CDR3 covers 13 residues. In germline, CDR1 is LNHDA, CDR2 SQIVND (reference sequence). Trimming removed 9 bases from V and 11 bases from J, with 22 bases in between. Variable domain in full (rest from reference TRBV19 and TRBJ1-1): DGGITQSPKYLFRKEGQNVTLSCEQNLNHDAMYWYRQDPGQGLRLIYYSQIVNDFQKGDIAEGYSVSREKKESFPLTVTSAQKNPTAFYLCASHRSTRTRAFFGQGTRLTVV.

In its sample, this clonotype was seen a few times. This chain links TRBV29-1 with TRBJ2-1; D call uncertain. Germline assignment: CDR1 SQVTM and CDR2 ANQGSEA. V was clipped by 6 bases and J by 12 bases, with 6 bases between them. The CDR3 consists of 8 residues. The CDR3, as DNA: TGCAGCGTCGCCGGGCAGTTCTTC. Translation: CSVAGQFF.

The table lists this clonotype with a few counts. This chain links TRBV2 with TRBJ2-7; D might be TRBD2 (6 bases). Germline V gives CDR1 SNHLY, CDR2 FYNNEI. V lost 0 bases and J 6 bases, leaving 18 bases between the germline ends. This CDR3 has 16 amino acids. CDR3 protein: CASSEALVKRAGEQYF. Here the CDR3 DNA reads TGTGCCAGCAGTGAAGCGCTTGTAAAGCGGGCCGGCGAGCAGTACTTC.

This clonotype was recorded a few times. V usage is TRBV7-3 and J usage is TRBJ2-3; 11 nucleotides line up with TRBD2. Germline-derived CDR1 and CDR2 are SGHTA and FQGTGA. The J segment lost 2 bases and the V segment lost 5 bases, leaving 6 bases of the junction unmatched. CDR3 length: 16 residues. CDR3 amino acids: CASSLLSGRATDTQYF. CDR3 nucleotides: TGTGCCAGCAGCCTTCTTAGCGGGAGGGCCACAGATACGCAGTATTTT.

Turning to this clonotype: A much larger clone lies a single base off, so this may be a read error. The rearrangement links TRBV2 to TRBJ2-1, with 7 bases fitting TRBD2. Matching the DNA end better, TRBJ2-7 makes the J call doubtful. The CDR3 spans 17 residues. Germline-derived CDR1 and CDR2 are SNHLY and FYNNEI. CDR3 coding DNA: TGTGCCAGCAGTTGGCTAGCGGAACCGAGCTCCTACAATGAGCAGTACTTC. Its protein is CASSWLAEPSSYNEQYF.

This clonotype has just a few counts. Here the CDR3 DNA reads TGTGCCAGCAGTCTCACTGCTAGCGGGAGTAGGGGCAATGAGCAGTTCTTC. It specifies CASSLTASGSRGNEQFF. This chain uses TRBV27 with TRBJ2-1; TRBD2 matches at 10 bases. The CDR3 loop spans 17 amino acids. The V gene's germline CDR1 is MNHEY and CDR2 SMNVEV (reference sequence). V lost 5 bases, J lost 6 bases, and 13 bases stayed unmatched.

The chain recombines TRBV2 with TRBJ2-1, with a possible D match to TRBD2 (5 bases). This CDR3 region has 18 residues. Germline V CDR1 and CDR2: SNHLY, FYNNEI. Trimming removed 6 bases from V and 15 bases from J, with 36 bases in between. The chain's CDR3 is CASRAGGPFLIRSSGLFF. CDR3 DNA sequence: TGTGCCAGCAGGGCAGGAGGTCCATTTCTCATTCGCTCCTCCGGATTGTTCTTC. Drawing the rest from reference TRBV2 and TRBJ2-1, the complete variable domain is EPEVTQTPSHQVTQMGQEVILRCVPISNHLYFYWYRQILGQKVEFLVSFYNNEISEKSEIFDDQFSVERPDGSNFTLKIRSTKLEDSAMYFCASRAGGPFLIRSSGLFFGPGTRLTVL.

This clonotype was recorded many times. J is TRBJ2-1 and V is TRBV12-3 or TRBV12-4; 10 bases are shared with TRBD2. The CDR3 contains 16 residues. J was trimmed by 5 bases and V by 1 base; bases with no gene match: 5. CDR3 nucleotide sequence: TGTGCCAGCAGTTTAGTCTTACTAGCGGGGCACAATGAGCAGTTCTTC. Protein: CASSLVLLAGHNEQFF.

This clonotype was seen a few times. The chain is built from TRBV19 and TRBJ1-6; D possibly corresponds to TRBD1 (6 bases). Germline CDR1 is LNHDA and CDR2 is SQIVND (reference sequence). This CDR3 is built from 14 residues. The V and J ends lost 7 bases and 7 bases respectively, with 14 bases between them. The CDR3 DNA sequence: TGTGCCAGTACCGGGGGCCTCGGGAATTCACCCCTCCACTTT. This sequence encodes CASTGGLGNSPLHF.